This T cell receptor (beta chain) is drawn from a study of T cell changes during pregnancy in multiple sclerosis. Clones were sequenced by immunoSEQ multiplex PCR, and TCRdb holds only the in-frame ones, with some missing. This sample yields almost 95,000 clones, of which roughly nine tenths are seen a single time; 1.5% to 1.9% belongs to the top ten. The CDR3 spans 13 residues. The V end was cut by 5 bases, the J end by 4 bases, with 11 bases between. Germline V lookup: CDR1 SGHVS, CDR2 FNYEAQ. Material: peripheral blood, obtained in the first trimester of pregnancy. This clonotype was obtained from a female donor with multiple sclerosis, enrolled in a pregnancy study. The chain carries TRBV7-6 and TRBJ1-1; the D gene is possibly TRBD1 (6 bases). The CDR3 DNA reads TGTGCCAGCAGCGACACAGGGTCCACTGAAGCTTTCTTT. It encodes CASSDTGSTEAFF.